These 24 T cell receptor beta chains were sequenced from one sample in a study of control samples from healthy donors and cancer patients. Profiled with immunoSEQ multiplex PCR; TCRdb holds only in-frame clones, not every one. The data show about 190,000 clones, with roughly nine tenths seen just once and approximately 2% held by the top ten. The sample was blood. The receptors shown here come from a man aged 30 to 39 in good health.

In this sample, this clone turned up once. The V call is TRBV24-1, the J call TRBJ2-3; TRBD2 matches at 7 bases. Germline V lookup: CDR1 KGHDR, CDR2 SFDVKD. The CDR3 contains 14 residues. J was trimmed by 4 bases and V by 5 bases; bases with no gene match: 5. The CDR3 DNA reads TGTGCCACCAGTGCTCGGGCGGGGGCAGATACGCAGTATTTT. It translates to CATSARAGADTQYF.

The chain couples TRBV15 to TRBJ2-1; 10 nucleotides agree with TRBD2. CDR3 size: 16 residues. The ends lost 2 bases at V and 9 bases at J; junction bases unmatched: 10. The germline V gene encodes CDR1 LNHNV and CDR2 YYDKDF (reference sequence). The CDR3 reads CATSRSRAAGGSEQFF. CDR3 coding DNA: TGTGCCACCAGCAGATCACGAGCAGCGGGGGGGAGTGAGCAGTTCTTC.

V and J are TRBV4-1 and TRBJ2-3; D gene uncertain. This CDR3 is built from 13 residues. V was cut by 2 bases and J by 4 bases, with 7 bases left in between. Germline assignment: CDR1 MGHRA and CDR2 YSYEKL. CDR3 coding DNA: TGCGCCAGCAGCCAATCAAGGGCAGATACGCAGTATTTT. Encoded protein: CASSQSRADTQYF.

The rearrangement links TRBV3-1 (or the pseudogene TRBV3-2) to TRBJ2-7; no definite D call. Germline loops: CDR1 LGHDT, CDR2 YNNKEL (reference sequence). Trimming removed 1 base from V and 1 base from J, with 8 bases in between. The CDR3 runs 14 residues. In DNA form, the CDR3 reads TGTGCCAGCAGCCAAGGTGGACCGTCCTACGAGCAGTACTTC. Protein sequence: CASSQGGPSYEQYF.

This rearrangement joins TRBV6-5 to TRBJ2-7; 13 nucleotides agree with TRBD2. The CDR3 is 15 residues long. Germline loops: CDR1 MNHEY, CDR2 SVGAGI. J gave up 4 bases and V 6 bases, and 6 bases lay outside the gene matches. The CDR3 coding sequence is TGTGCCAGCAGCTCTACTAGCGGGGGGGCGTACGAGCAGTACTTC. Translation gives CASSSTSGGAYEQYF.

CDR3 residues: CASSLDRGAREQYF. CDR3 DNA: TGTGCCAGCAGCTTAGACCGGGGGGCCCGGGAGCAGTACTTC. V is TRBV11-2 and J is TRBJ2-7, with D perhaps matching TRBD2 (7 bases). This CDR3 spans 14 amino acids. CDR1 is SGHAT and CDR2 is FQNNGV in the germline V gene. Trimming left V 0 bases short and J 7 bases short, with 13 bases between.

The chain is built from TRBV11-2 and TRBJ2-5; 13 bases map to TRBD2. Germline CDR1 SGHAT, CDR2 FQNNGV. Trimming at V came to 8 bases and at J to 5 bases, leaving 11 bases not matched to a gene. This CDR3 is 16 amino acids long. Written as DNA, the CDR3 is TGTGCCAGCGGTTGGACTAGCGGGGGCCAGCGGGAGACCCAGTACTTC. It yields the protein CASGWTSGGQRETQYF.

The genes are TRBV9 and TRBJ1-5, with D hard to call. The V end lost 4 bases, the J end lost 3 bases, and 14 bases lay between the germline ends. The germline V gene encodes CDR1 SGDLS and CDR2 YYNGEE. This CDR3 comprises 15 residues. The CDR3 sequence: CASSLEWNPNQPQHF. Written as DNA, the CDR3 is TGTGCCAGCAGCCTAGAGTGGAATCCCAATCAGCCCCAGCATTTT.

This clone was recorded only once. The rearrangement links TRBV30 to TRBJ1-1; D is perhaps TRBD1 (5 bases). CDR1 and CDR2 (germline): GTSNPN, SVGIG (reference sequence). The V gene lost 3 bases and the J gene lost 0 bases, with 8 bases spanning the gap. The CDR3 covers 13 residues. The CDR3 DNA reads TGTGCCTGGAGGATACAGGTGAACACTGAAGCTTTCTTT. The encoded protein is CAWRIQVNTEAFF.

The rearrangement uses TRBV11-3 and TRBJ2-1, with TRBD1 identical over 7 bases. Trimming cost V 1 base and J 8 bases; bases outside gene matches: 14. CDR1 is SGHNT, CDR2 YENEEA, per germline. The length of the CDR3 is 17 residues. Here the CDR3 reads CASSLVGTGVFADEQFF. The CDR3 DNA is TGTGCCAGCAGCTTAGTCGGAACAGGGGTATTCGCGGATGAGCAGTTCTTC.

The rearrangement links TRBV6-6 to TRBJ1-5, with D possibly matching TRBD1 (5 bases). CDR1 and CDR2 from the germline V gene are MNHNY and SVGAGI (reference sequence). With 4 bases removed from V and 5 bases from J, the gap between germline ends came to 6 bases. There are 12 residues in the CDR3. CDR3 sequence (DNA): TGTGCCAGCAGTTTGGGGGATCAGCCCCAGCATTTT. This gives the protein CASSLGDQPQHF.

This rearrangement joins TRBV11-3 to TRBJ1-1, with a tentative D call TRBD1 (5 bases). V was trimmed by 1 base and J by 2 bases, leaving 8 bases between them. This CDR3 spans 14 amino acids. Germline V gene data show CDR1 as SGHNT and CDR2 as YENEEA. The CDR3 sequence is CASSLGRGNTEAFF. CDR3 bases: TGTGCCAGCAGCTTAGGTAGGGGTAACACTGAAGCTTTCTTT.

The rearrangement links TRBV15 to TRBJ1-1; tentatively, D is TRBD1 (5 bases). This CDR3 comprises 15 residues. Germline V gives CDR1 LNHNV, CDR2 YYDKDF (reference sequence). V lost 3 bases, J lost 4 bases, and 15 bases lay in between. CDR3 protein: CATSRGPRRGTEAFF. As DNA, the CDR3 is TGTGCCACCAGCAGGGGACCAAGGAGGGGCACTGAAGCTTTCTTT.

CDR3 nucleotides: TGCGCCAGCAGAACACGGGGTCCTAACTATGGCTACACCTTC. Translating gives CASRTRGPNYGYTF. V and J are TRBV4-1 and TRBJ1-2; no definite D call. CDR3 length equals 14 residues. Germline loops: CDR1 MGHRA, CDR2 YSYEKL. With 6 bases removed from V and 0 bases from J, the gap between germline ends came to 11 bases.

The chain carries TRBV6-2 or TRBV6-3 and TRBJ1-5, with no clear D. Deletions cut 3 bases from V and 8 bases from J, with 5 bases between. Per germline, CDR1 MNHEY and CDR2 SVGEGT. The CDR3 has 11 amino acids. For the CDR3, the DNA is TGTGCCAGCAGTTATCCTGAGCCCCAGCATTTT. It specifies CASSYPEPQHF.

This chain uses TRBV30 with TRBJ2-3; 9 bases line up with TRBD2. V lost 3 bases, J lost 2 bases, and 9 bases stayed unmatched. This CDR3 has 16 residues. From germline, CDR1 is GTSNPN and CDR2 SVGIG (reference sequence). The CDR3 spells CAWRDHSGSLTDTQYF. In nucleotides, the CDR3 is TGTGCCTGGAGAGATCATAGCGGGAGTCTCACAGATACGCAGTATTTT.

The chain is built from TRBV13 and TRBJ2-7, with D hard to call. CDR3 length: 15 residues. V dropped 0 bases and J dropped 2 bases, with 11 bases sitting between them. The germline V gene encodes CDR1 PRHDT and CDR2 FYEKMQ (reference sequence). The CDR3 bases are TGTGCCAGCAGCTTAGGTCAGGTCACCCCCTACGAGCAGTACTTC. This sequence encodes CASSLGQVTPYEQYF.

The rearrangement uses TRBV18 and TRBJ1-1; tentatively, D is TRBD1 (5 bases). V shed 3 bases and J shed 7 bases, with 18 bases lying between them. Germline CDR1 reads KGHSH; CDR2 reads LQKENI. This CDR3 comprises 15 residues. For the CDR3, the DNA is TGTGCCAGCTCACCGGAAACTGGCAGGGATGGTGAAGCTTTCTTT. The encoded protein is CASSPETGRDGEAFF.

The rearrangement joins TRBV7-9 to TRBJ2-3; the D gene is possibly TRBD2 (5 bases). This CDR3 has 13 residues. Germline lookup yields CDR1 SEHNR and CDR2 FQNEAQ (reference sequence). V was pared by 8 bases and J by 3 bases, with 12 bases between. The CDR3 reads CASVLALTDTQYF. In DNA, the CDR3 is TGTGCCAGCGTCTTAGCGTTGACAGATACGCAGTATTTT.

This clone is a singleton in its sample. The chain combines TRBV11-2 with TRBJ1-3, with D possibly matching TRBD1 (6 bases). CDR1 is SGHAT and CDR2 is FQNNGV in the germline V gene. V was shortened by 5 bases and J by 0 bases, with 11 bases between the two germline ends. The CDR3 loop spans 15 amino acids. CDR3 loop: CASSPGQTSGNTIYF. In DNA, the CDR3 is TGTGCCAGCAGCCCCGGACAGACCTCTGGAAACACCATATATTTT.

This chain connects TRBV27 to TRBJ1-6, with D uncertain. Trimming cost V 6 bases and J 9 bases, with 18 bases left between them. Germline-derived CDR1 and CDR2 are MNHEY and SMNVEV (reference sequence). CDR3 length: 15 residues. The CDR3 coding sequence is TGTGCCAGCAGACTCTTCCGGGAACCAGCTTCACCCCTCCACTTT. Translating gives CASRLFREPASPLHF.

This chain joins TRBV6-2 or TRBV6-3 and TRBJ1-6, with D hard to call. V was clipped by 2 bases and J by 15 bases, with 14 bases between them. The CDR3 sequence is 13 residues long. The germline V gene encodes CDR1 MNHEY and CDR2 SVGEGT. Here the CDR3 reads CASSYGRQSDLHF. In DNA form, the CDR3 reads TGTGCCAGCAGTTACGGCCGACAAAGTGACCTCCACTTT.

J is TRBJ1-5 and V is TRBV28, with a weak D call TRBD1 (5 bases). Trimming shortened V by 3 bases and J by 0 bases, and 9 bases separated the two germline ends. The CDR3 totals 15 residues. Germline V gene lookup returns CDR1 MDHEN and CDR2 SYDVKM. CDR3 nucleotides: TGTGCCAGCAGTTTCGCCGGGACTAGCAATCAGCCCCAGCATTTT. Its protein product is CASSFAGTSNQPQHF.

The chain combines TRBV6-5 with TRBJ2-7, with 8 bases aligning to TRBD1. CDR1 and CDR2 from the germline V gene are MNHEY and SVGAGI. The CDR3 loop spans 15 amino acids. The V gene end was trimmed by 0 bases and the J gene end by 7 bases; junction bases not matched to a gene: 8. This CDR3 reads CASSYSSQGAWEQYF. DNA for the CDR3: TGTGCCAGCAGTTACTCGAGCCAGGGGGCTTGGGAGCAGTACTTC.